This T cell receptor beta chain is drawn from a study of T cell repertoires in cytomegalovirus infection. Study at large: Epitope selection comprised recently identified HLA-C-restricted CMV epitopes and well-studied HLA-B-restricted CMV epitopes. CMV infection and matching HLA type were both indicated by public TCR beta signatures. General study findings and limits: Within the response measured ex vivo, HLA-C-restricted CMV-specific TCR beta clonotypes were dominant. Identification of carriers of CMV plus the relevant HLA was achieved through cumulative public TCR beta family frequency.

TCRdb re-called the reads with MiXCR, one entry per CDR3 protein. The profile covers fewer than 1,000,000 distinct CDR3 sequences, with around 30% appearing a single time and over 11% taken by the ten largest. This clonotype was detected a few times. The antigen is not known. The CDR3 is made up of 15 amino acids. Trimming stripped 6 bases from V and 1 base from J, with 16 bases between. Germline V gives CDR1 MNHEY, CDR2 SMNVEV (reference sequence). V is TRBV27 and J is TRBJ2-7; D is perhaps TRBD2 (7 bases). This sequence originates from a human donor in good health (CMV status not recorded). Some clones in this sample may be carry-over from other donors' samples. Sample: cultured CD8+ T cells from PBMCs, taken from culture after CMV antigen stimulation. Here the CDR3 reads CASSPSGEGSYEQYF. CDR3 in DNA: TGTGCCAGCAGCCCGTCAGGGGAGGGTTCCTACGAGCAGTACTTC.